These 32 T cell receptor beta chains were all obtained from the same sample, sequenced in a study of T cell responses to AZD1222 COVID-19 vaccine. The repertoire was sequenced with immunoSEQ multiplex PCR; TCRdb's copy has only in-frame clones and lacks some. Among 60,000 to 75,000 clones listed, 85% were seen once. The source was peripheral blood, collected on day 0 of AZD1222 vaccination. The source is an adult in good health.

CDR3 protein: CAAKDSLYGYTF. The CDR3 DNA reads TGTGCCGCGAAAGACAGTCTCTATGGCTACACCTTC. V is TRBV6-5 and J is TRBJ1-2; D might be TRBD1 (5 bases). CDR3 length: 12 residues. The V and J ends lost 11 bases and 4 bases respectively, with 14 bases between them. Germline V gives CDR1 MNHEY, CDR2 SVGAGI.

V usage is TRBV9 and J usage is TRBJ2-3, with 8 bases identical to TRBD2. This CDR3 has 16 amino acids. V was pared by 0 bases and J by 8 bases, with 11 bases of the junction left unmatched. Germline V gene data show CDR1 as SGDLS and CDR2 as YYNGEE. The CDR3 DNA follows: TGTGCCAGCAGCGTAGCGGCTAGCGGGTCGGGAGGTACGCAGTATTTT. Its translation is CASSVAASGSGGTQYF. Using reference TRBV9 and TRBJ2-3 for the parts outside the CDR3, the full variable domain is DSGVTQTPKHLITATGQRVTLRCSPRSGDLSVYWYQQSLDQGLQFLIQYYNGEERAKGNILERFSAQQFPDLHSELNLSSLELGDSALYFCASSVAASGSGGTQYFGPGTRLTVL.

V and J are TRBV12-3 or TRBV12-4 and TRBJ1-2, with D perhaps matching TRBD1 (6 bases). Trimming cost V 3 bases and J 8 bases, with 10 bases left between them. The CDR3 is made up of 12 amino acids. The CDR3 coding sequence is TGTGCCAGCAGTTTGCGGGGGCAAGGCTACACCTTC. This gives the protein CASSLRGQGYTF.

This clone was counted only a few times. The V and J genes are TRBV19 and TRBJ2-7, with 9 bases fitting TRBD2. Trimming at V came to 3 bases and at J to 4 bases, leaving 4 bases not matched to a gene. Germline V CDR1 and CDR2: LNHDA, SQIVND (reference sequence). This CDR3 spans 14 amino acids. CDR3 nucleotide sequence: TGTGCCAGTAGTATGGGGACTAGCATTTACGAGCAGTACTTC. It specifies CASSMGTSIYEQYF.

The V gene is TRBV3-1 (or the pseudogene TRBV3-2), the J gene TRBJ2-1; unclear D gene. V was shortened by 3 bases and J by 3 bases, with 12 bases between the two germline ends. This CDR3 comprises 15 residues. CDR1 and CDR2 (germline): LGHDT, YNNKEL (reference sequence). CDR3 region: CASSHFSGVYNEQFF. The CDR3, as DNA: TGTGCCAGCAGCCACTTTTCAGGTGTCTACAATGAGCAGTTCTTC.

The CDR3 region is CASSLEGQGANTEAFF. The CDR3 DNA reads as TGCGCCAGCAGCTTGGAGGGACAGGGGGCGAACACTGAAGCTTTCTTT. The chain carries TRBV5-1 and TRBJ1-1; 12 nucleotides line up with TRBD1. CDR1 and CDR2 (germline): SGHRS, YFSETQ. There are 16 residues in the CDR3. The V segment lost 0 bases and the J segment 1 base; nucleotides outside the gene matches: 1.

The V gene is TRBV6-5, the J gene TRBJ2-7, with D tentatively TRBD1 (6 bases). Trimming took off 6 bases at V and 3 bases at J, with 15 bases between the two ends. This CDR3 has 14 residues. The V gene's germline CDR1 is MNHEY and CDR2 SVGAGI. CDR3 in DNA: TGTGCCAGCAGGCGGACAGACACAAACTACGAGCAGTACTTC. Its translation is CASRRTDTNYEQYF.

The chain recombines TRBV5-5 with TRBJ1-5; no clear D. The germline V gene encodes CDR1 SGHKS and CDR2 YYEKEE (reference sequence). There are 16 residues in the CDR3. The V end lost 4 bases, the J end lost 2 bases, and 16 bases lay between the germline ends. CDR3 sequence: CASSPLVGLGNQPQHF. The CDR3 bases are TGTGCCAGCAGCCCCCTAGTAGGTTTGGGCAATCAGCCCCAGCATTTT.

This clone was seen more than once but under ten times. The CDR3: CASSQAYEKLFF. The CDR3 coding sequence is TGCGCCAGCAGCCAAGCCTACGAAAAACTGTTTTTT. The chain links TRBV4-1 to TRBJ1-4, with no clear D. The germline CDR1 and CDR2 sequences are MGHRA and YSYEKL. The CDR3 spans 12 residues. V lost 1 base and J lost 8, with 5 bases in between.

The chain employs TRBV15 and TRBJ1-2; unclear D gene. Trimming took off 3 bases at V and 3 bases at J, with 17 bases between the two ends. Germline-derived CDR1 and CDR2 are LNHNV and YYDKDF (reference sequence). This CDR3 spans 16 amino acids. For the CDR3, the DNA is TGTGCCACCAGCAGCTTCGGGGTCACTCGGGACTATGGCTACACCTTC. Translating it yields CATSSFGVTRDYGYTF. Full variable domain (rest looked up from reference TRBV15 and TRBJ1-2): DAMVIQNPRYQVTQFGKPVTLSCSQTLNHNVMYWYQQKSSQAPKLLFHYYDKDFNNEADTPDNFQSRRPNTSFCFLDIRSPGLGDTAMYLCATSSFGVTRDYGYTFGSGTRLTVV.

CDR3 sequence reads: CASSPQGVLDGYTF. CDR3 coding DNA: TGTGCCAGCAGCCCCCAGGGGGTTCTAGATGGCTACACCTTC. The rearrangement uses TRBV4-2 and TRBJ1-2; 7 bases agree with TRBD1. Germline CDR1 is LGHNA and CDR2 is YNFKEQ. J was trimmed by 6 bases and V by 4 bases; bases with no gene match: 8. The CDR3 sequence is 14 residues long.

The rearrangement joins TRBV9 to TRBJ1-1; 7 positions agree with TRBD1. CDR1 is SGDLS and CDR2 is YYNGEE in the germline V gene. V was pared by 0 bases and J by 4 bases, with 15 bases of the junction left unmatched. The CDR3 length is 18 residues. The CDR3 sequence: CASSVAVAHQGGGTEAFF. DNA for the CDR3: TGTGCCAGCAGCGTAGCGGTTGCTCACCAGGGGGGCGGCACTGAAGCTTTCTTT.

The chain links TRBV28 to TRBJ1-6; no clear D. Deletions cut 6 bases from V and 1 base from J, with 10 bases between. The CDR3 length is 15 residues. Germline V gene data show CDR1 as MDHEN and CDR2 as SYDVKM. CDR3 sequence reads: CASSPRGSYNSPLHF. The CDR3 coding sequence is TGTGCCAGCAGCCCCCGGGGATCCTATAATTCACCCCTCCACTTT.

The CDR3 loop reads CASSLLGQYNSPLHF. The CDR3 DNA sequence: TGTGCCAGCAGCTTGCTGGGACAATATAATTCACCCCTCCACTTT. This chain uses TRBV5-6 with TRBJ1-6; weak D call: TRBD1 (6 bases). The CDR3 covers 15 residues. CDR1 and CDR2 (germline): SGHDT, YYEEEE. Deletions cut 1 base from V and 4 bases from J, with 9 bases between.

J is TRBJ1-2 and V is TRBV9, with 9 bases that match TRBD1. CDR1 is SGDLS, CDR2 YYNGEE, per germline. V was pared by 7 bases and J by 5 bases, with 6 bases of the junction left unmatched. The CDR3 has 13 amino acids. Written as DNA, the CDR3 is TGTGCCAGCGGGGGACAGGGTCGTTATGGCTACACCTTC. Its protein product is CASGGQGRYGYTF.

CDR3 DNA sequence: TGTGCCAGTAGAACGGGACACCCGTCCCAAGAGACCCAGTACTTC. The encoded protein is CASRTGHPSQETQYF. This sequence joins TRBV19 and TRBJ2-5; possibly TRBD1 for D (6 bases). The CDR3 covers 15 residues. V lost 6 bases to trimming and J lost 1 base, with 15 bases between them. CDR1 is LNHDA and CDR2 is SQIVND in the germline V gene (reference sequence).

The V call is TRBV27, the J call TRBJ2-5; D possibly corresponds to TRBD1 (6 bases). The V end was cut by 3 bases, the J end by 4 bases, with 12 bases between. CDR1 and CDR2 from the germline V gene are MNHEY and SMNVEV (reference sequence). This CDR3 spans 14 amino acids. For the CDR3, the DNA is TGTGCCAGCAGTTTCCAGGGGCTTGGAGAGACCCAGTACTTC. Translated, it gives CASSFQGLGETQYF.

In this sample, this clone turned up once. This chain joins TRBV3-1 (or the pseudogene TRBV3-2) and TRBJ1-5; a possible D gene is TRBD1 (6 bases). The CDR3 length is 16 residues. The V and J ends lost 1 base and 4 bases respectively, with 14 bases between them. Germline V gene lookup returns CDR1 LGHDT and CDR2 YNNKEL (reference sequence). The CDR3 region is CASSQVYGGRNQPQHF. The CDR3 DNA reads TGTGCCAGCAGCCAAGTTTACGGGGGGCGAAATCAGCCCCAGCATTTT.

V and J are TRBV29-1 and TRBJ1-1, with D maybe TRBD1 (6 bases). Looked up from germline, CDR1 is SQVTM and CDR2 is ANQGSEA. V was clipped by 6 bases and J by 5 bases, with 16 bases between them. CDR3 length: 13 amino acids. The CDR3 protein is CSVGTGFKTEAFF. The CDR3, as DNA: TGCAGCGTCGGAACAGGGTTTAAGACTGAAGCTTTCTTT.

The gene calls are TRBV5-4 and TRBJ2-2, with D tentatively TRBD2 (5 bases). This CDR3 has 12 residues. Germline V gene sequence: CDR1 SGHNT, CDR2 YYREEE (reference sequence). Trimming removed 2 bases at V and 7 bases at J, with 6 bases between. The CDR3 region is CASSLGGGELFF. CDR3 in DNA: TGTGCCAGCAGCTTAGGAGGCGGGGAGCTGTTTTTT.

This rearrangement joins TRBV5-1 to TRBJ2-7; 9 positions agree with TRBD1. Looked up from germline, CDR1 is SGHRS and CDR2 is YFSETQ. The J segment lost 4 bases and the V segment lost 7 bases, leaving 3 bases of the junction unmatched. This CDR3 comprises 12 residues. CDR3 coding DNA: TGCGCCAGCCGGGGACAGGGTTACGAGCAGTACTTC. Translation gives CASRGQGYEQYF.

This chain uses TRBV21-1 with TRBJ2-7; the table calls TRBD1, which could not be checked here. TRBV21-1 is a documented pseudogene. The length of the CDR3 is 14 residues. Written as DNA, the CDR3 is TGTGCCAGCAGCCACCCAGGGGGAACGGGCGAGCAGTACTTC. This sequence encodes CASSHPGGTGEQYF.

This clone came up once. This chain uses TRBV19 with TRBJ2-1; TRBD2 is a possible D gene (5 bases). V shed 0 bases and J shed 8 bases, with 11 bases lying between them. The CDR3 is 14 residues long. Per germline, CDR1 LNHDA and CDR2 SQIVND (reference sequence). The CDR3 DNA follows: TGTGCCAGTAGTATAGATCCGGGCGGGTATGAGCAGTTCTTC. Encoded protein: CASSIDPGGYEQFF.

This clone was picked up one time. The chain recombines TRBV6-5 with TRBJ1-5; no reliable D call. This CDR3 region has 13 residues. Trimming cost V 5 bases and J 6 bases, with 11 bases left between them. CDR1 is MNHEY, CDR2 SVGAGI, per germline. The CDR3 spells CASSTVSSQPQHF. As DNA, the CDR3 is TGTGCCAGCAGTACAGTATCCAGTCAGCCCCAGCATTTT.

V usage is TRBV4-2 and J usage is TRBJ1-6; D is unresolved. Germline V gene data show CDR1 as LGHNA and CDR2 as YNFKEQ. The germline V and J ends were trimmed by 4 bases and 9 bases, with 16 bases remaining between them. The CDR3 contains 15 residues. CDR3 in amino acids: CASSPLRGSPSPLHF. The CDR3 nucleotides read TGTGCCAGCAGCCCCCTACGGGGTTCTCCTTCACCCCTCCACTTT.

J is TRBJ2-3 and V is TRBV19; D is perhaps TRBD1 or TRBD2 (5 bases each). CDR1 and CDR2 from the germline V gene are LNHDA and SQIVND (reference sequence). Trimming took off 6 bases at V and 2 bases at J, with 18 bases between the two ends. The CDR3 covers 16 residues. Here the CDR3 reads CASSHPKGRVTDTQYF. CDR3 DNA sequence: TGTGCCAGTAGCCACCCCAAGGGGCGGGTCACAGATACGCAGTATTTT. Supplemented by reference TRBV19 and TRBJ2-3, the full variable domain reads DGGITQSPKYLFRKEGQNVTLSCEQNLNHDAMYWYRQDPGQGLRLIYYSQIVNDFQKGDIAEGYSVSREKKESFPLTVTSAQKNPTAFYLCASSHPKGRVTDTQYFGPGTRLTVL.

The V gene is TRBV7-6, the J gene TRBJ2-7; possible D gene TRBD2, 5 bases. The CDR3 extends over 17 amino acids. Per the germline V gene, CDR1 is SGHVS and CDR2 is FNYEAQ. V lost 4 bases, J lost 4 bases, and 23 bases lay in between. CDR3 amino acids: CASSSLRRFEGKYEQYF. In DNA, the CDR3 is TGTGCCAGCAGCTCACTGCGGAGGTTTGAGGGAAAGTACGAGCAGTACTTC.

The chain recombines TRBV11-2 with TRBJ1-2; D may be TRBD1 (6 bases). This CDR3 has 16 amino acids. The V end was cut by 1 base, the J end by 3 bases, with 15 bases between. Germline V lookup: CDR1 SGHAT, CDR2 FQNNGV. The CDR3: CASSLGTVQSDYGYTF. The CDR3, as DNA: TGTGCCAGCAGCTTAGGGACAGTCCAATCGGACTATGGCTACACCTTC.

This clone was picked up one time. The chain couples TRBV24-1 to TRBJ2-5; 9 positions agree with TRBD1. This CDR3 has 14 amino acids. Germline-derived CDR1 and CDR2 are KGHDR and SFDVKD. V lost 5 bases and J lost 4; bases outside the gene matches: 4. The CDR3 region is CATSVTGGGETQYF. CDR3 sequence (DNA): TGTGCCACCAGTGTTACAGGGGGCGGAGAGACCCAGTACTTC.

V usage is TRBV5-1 and J usage is TRBJ1-2, with D unclear. CDR3 length: 15 residues. V was clipped by 4 bases and J by 5 bases, with 18 bases between them. Germline loops: CDR1 SGHRS, CDR2 YFSETQ. CDR3 in amino acids: CASSPDISSEYGYTF. In DNA form, the CDR3 reads TGCGCCAGCAGCCCAGACATAAGCTCGGAATATGGCTACACCTTC.

The chain combines TRBV15 with TRBJ2-5; D not certain. Germline CDR1 LNHNV, CDR2 YYDKDF (reference sequence). Trimming shortened V by 3 bases and J by 5 bases, and 7 bases separated the two germline ends. CDR3 length: 12 amino acids. CDR3 loop: CATSRALETQYF. The DNA for the CDR3 is TGTGCCACCAGCAGGGCCTTGGAGACCCAGTACTTC. Full variable domain (missing parts from reference TRBV15 and TRBJ2-5): DAMVIQNPRYQVTQFGKPVTLSCSQTLNHNVMYWYQQKSSQAPKLLFHYYDKDFNNEADTPDNFQSRRPNTSFCFLDIRSPGLGDTAMYLCATSRALETQYFGPGTRLLVL.

V gene TRBV11-2 combines with J gene TRBJ2-7, with D maybe TRBD2 (6 bases). V was clipped by 3 bases and J by 0 bases, with 9 bases between them. This CDR3 region has 14 residues. CDR1 is SGHAT, CDR2 FQNNGV, per germline. The CDR3 loop reads CASSFSGGSYEQYF. The CDR3 DNA sequence: TGTGCCAGCAGCTTTTCCGGGGGCTCCTACGAGCAGTACTTC.